This T cell receptor beta chain was sequenced in a study of monozygotic twins with cystic fibrosis. The assay was immunoSEQ multiplex PCR, and TCRdb's table has in-frame clones only and misses some. The sample lists 30,000 to 40,000 clones, 95% to 98% occurring once. Study-wide points: In 13 of 16 pairs, V gene usage was closest to the co-twin's.

This CDR3 has 15 residues. V shed 1 base, J shed 7 bases, and the junction held 6 bases outside the gene matches. CDR1 is SGHTA and CDR2 is FQGNSA in the germline V gene. To note about this clone: As yet, its antigen is unknown.

The TCR was taken from a girl aged 2 to 10 with cystic fibrosis. The gene calls are TRBV7-2 and TRBJ1-5; 8 bases align to TRBD1. The sequencing input was blood. In DNA, the CDR3 is TGTGCCAGCAGCTTAGTGGACAGGGAGTACCAGCCCCAGCATTTT. Amino acids: CASSLVDREYQPQHF.